The clone carrying this TCR beta chain occurred a few times. Its antigen is not known. The time point here: newly diagnosed GD, antithyroid drugs for less than 3 months. PBMC-extracted RNA yielded the TCR library. Arm-PCR with iRepertoire HTBI primers amplified the CDR3 regions for these TCR beta libraries. TCRdb redid the calling of the multiplex PCR reads with MiXCR, one entry per CDR3 protein. The sample includes about 470,000 distinct CDR3 sequences, about 16% of them seen just once. From germline, CDR1 is SGDLS and CDR2 YYNGEE. The CDR3 spans 14 residues. Trimming removed 0 bases at V and 0 bases at J, with 6 bases between. This entry is derived from a study of regulatory T cells in long-lasting Graves disease. Points from the study as a whole: Persistent Graves' patients showed a TCR diversity that was lower than that of newly diagnosed ones.

These same data were also listed under a study on T cells in Graves' hyperthyroidism and ophthalmopathy. This second report adds: Based on clinical symptoms, serum thyroxine and TRAb, thyroid ultrasound and orbital computed tomography, diagnoses were reached. Most thyroid clonotypes that were expanded above 0.001 also turned up in blood.

The source material was peripheral blood mononuclear cells (PBMCs), sampled at new diagnosis, from a patient treated with antithyroid drugs. The source is a woman aged 25 to 39 with Graves disease. This chain connects TRBV9 to TRBJ1-1; no reliable D call. CDR3 DNA sequence: TGTGCCAGCAGCGTAGCCGGAATGAACACTGAAGCTTTCTTT. This codes for CASSVAGMNTEAFF.